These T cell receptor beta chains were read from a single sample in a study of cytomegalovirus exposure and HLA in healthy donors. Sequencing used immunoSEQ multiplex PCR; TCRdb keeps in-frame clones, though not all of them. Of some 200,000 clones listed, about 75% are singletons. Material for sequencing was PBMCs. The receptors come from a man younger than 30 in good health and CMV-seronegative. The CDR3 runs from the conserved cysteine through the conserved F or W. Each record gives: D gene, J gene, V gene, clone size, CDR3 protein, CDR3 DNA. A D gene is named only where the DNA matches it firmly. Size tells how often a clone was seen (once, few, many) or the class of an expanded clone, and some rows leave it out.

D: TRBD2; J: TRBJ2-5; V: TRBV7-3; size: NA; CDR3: CASSLVPSGRKETQYF; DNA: TGTGCCAGCAGCTTAGTCCCTAGCGGGAGAAAAGAGACCCAGTACTTC
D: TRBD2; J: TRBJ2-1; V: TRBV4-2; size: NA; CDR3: CASSQEGVPGGIHNEQFF; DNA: TGTGCCAGCAGCCAGGAAGGGGTCCCCGGGGGGATCCACAATGAGCAGTTCTTC
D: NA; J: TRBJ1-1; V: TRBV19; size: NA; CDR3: CASRIQGSREAFF; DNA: TGTGCCAGTAGGATACAGGGTTCACGTGAAGCTTTCTTT
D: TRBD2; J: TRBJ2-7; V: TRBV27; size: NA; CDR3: CASSLQASGSYEQYF; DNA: TGTGCCAGCAGTTTACAGGCGAGCGGGAGTTACGAGCAGTACTTC
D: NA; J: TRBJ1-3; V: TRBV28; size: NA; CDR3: CASSSPTLSGNTIYF; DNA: TGTGCCAGCAGTTCCCCTACGTTATCTGGAAACACCATATATTTT
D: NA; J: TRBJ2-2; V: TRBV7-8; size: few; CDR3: CASSSLTGLGANTGELFF; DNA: TGTGCCAGCAGCTCCCTAACCGGCCTAGGGGCGAACACCGGGGAGCTGTTTTTT
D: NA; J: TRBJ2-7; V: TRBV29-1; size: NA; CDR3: CSVEARAYEQYF; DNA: TGCAGCGTTGAAGCCAGAGCGTACGAGCAGTACTTC
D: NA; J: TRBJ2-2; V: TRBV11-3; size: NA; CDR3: CASSLLLMGGTGELFF; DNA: TGTGCCAGCAGCTTACTACTGATGGGAGGAACCGGGGAGCTGTTTTTT
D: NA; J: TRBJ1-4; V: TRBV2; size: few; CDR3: CASSGAPLGEKLFF; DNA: TGTGCCAGCAGTGGGGCTCCCCTTGGGGAAAAACTGTTTTTT
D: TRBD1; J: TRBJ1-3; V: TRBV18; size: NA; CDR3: CASSLTGTGAGNTIYF; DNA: TGTGCCAGCTCACTAACCGGGACAGGGGCTGGAAACACCATATATTTT
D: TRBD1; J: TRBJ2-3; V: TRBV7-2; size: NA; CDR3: CASSSRQGADTQYF; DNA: TGTGCCAGCAGCTCCCGACAGGGGGCAGATACGCAGTATTTT
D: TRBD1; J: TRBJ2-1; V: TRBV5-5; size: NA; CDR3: CASSFPRGYGNDEQFF; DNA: TGTGCCAGCAGCTTCCCCAGGGGGTACGGAAACGATGAGCAGTTCTTC
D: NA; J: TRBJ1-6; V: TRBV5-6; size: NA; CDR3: CASRFTSSSSPLHF; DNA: TGTGCCAGCAGGTTTACAAGTTCATCCTCACCCCTCCACTTT
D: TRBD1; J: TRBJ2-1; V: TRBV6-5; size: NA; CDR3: CASSYSPGGSYNEQFF; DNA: TGTGCCAGCAGTTACTCGCCAGGGGGTTCCTACAATGAGCAGTTCTTC
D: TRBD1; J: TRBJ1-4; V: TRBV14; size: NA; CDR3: CASSPQGYRGEKLFF; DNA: TGTGCCAGCAGCCCCCAGGGGTACAGGGGAGAAAAACTGTTTTTT
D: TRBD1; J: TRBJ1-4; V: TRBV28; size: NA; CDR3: CASMDRGFATNEKLFF; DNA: TGTGCCAGCATGGACAGGGGCTTTGCAACTAATGAAAAACTGTTTTTT
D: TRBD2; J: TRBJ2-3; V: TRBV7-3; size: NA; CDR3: CASSPRSSSGGTQYF; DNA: TGTGCCAGCAGCCCACGATCTTCTAGCGGGGGGACGCAGTATTTT